This entry lists 27 T cell receptor beta chains sequenced from one sample in a study of metastatic and nonmetastatic thyroid tumors. TCRdb re-called clones from the PCR reads using MiXCR. Among about 92,000 clones listed, under 15% were seen once. No treatment of any kind had been given to any patient before thyroid surgery. Sequencing was done on a sample of blood. The receptors shown here come from a female donor with papillary thyroid cancer or a benign thyroid nodule (not recorded which). Some clones in this sample may be carry-over from other donors' samples.

This clone was observed a few times. J is TRBJ2-1 and V is TRBV4-1; no reliable D call. V was trimmed by 5 bases and J by 9 bases, leaving 8 bases between them. Looked up from germline, CDR1 is MGHRA and CDR2 is YSYEKL. This CDR3 comprises 11 residues. The CDR3 nucleotides read TGCGCCAGCAGCATATATGGTGAGCAGTTCTTC. Translation: CASSIYGEQFF.

There are many counts of this clone. The J gene is TRBJ1-1, the V gene TRBV6-1; no definite D call. This CDR3 spans 15 amino acids. Per germline, CDR1 MNHNS and CDR2 SASEGT. The V end was cut by 5 bases, the J end by 1 base, with 14 bases between. The DNA of the CDR3 is TGTGCCAGCAGTCCCTCAGCCGGCCGGAACACTGAAGCTTTCTTT. This gives the protein CASSPSAGRNTEAFF.

This clone was recorded at least ten times. V is TRBV4-2 and J is TRBJ1-5; D is undetermined. V shed 0 bases and J shed 7 bases, with 10 bases lying between them. Germline CDR1 reads LGHNA; CDR2 reads YNFKEQ. This CDR3 region has 14 residues. The CDR3 protein is CASSQDHVQQPQHF. The CDR3 nucleotides are TGTGCCAGCAGCCAAGATCACGTCCAACAGCCCCAGCATTTT.

This clone was counted at least ten times. Within the sample, other DNA sequences also encode this same CDR3. This sequence joins TRBV9 and TRBJ1-3; D is ambiguous. CDR3 length: 11 residues. V lost 2 bases and J lost 4, with 1 base in between. CDR1 is SGDLS, CDR2 YYNGEE, per germline. DNA of the CDR3: TGTGCCAGCAGCGTCGGAAACACCATATATTTT. Translating it yields CASSVGNTIYF.

This clone has a handful of counts. The V call is TRBV11-1, the J call TRBJ2-1, with 8 bases identical to TRBD2. The CDR3 runs to 17 residues. Germline-derived CDR1 and CDR2 are SGHAT and FQDESV (reference sequence). Trimming removed 4 bases from V and 3 bases from J; junction bases left unmatched: 11. DNA of the CDR3: TGTGCCAGCAGCTCCCTCTTCACGGGGGGGCTCTACAATGAGCAGTTCTTC. As protein: CASSSLFTGGLYNEQFF.

In regard to this clone: Germline is not matched at one junction end, which may reflect a read error. The chain is built from TRBV6-1 and TRBJ2-2, with D possibly matching TRBD2 (6 bases). Germline CDR1 MNHNS, CDR2 SASEGT. The CDR3 consists of 15 residues. The DNA of the CDR3 is TGTGCCAGCAGTGCCCGGGGGTCGAACAACGGGGAGCTGTTTTTT. It yields the protein CASSARGSNNGELFF.

The chain's CDR3 is CASSLRGKTQYF. CDR3 sequence (DNA): TGTGCCAGCAGCCTTCGGGGAAAGACCCAGTACTTC. The chain employs TRBV3-1 and TRBJ2-5, with D perhaps TRBD2 (5 bases). Germline assignment: CDR1 LGHDT and CDR2 YNNKEL (reference sequence). The CDR3 is made up of 12 amino acids. Trimming left V 4 bases short and J 6 bases short, with 9 bases between.

This clone came up many times. The V gene is TRBV4-1, the J gene TRBJ2-5, with 7 positions matching TRBD2. Germline values: CDR1 MGHRA, CDR2 YSYEKL. This CDR3 is 15 amino acids long. Germline trimming cut 0 bases from V and 2 bases from J; bases unmatched to any gene: 3. In DNA, the CDR3 is TGCGCCAGCAGCCAAGATTTGCGGGGGCAAGAGACCCAGTACTTC. Residues: CASSQDLRGQETQYF.

CDR3 in DNA: TGCAGTGCTGAGACAGGGGGTGGGTTAGCCACTGAAGCTTTCTTT. This gives the protein CSAETGGGLATEAFF. The chain is built from TRBV20-1 and TRBJ1-1; 9 bases line up with TRBD1. Germline lookup yields CDR1 DFQATT and CDR2 SNEGSKA (reference sequence). Trimming at V came to 5 bases and at J to 4 bases, leaving 11 bases not matched to a gene. The CDR3 consists of 15 residues.

The J gene is TRBJ2-2, the V gene TRBV19; D not certain. Per the germline V gene, CDR1 is LNHDA and CDR2 is SQIVND (reference sequence). V lost 1 base to trimming and J lost 2 bases, with 14 bases between them. The CDR3 sequence is 17 residues long. CDR3 protein: CASSIVSDMTNTGELFF. The CDR3 DNA reads as TGTGCCAGTAGTATAGTGAGCGACATGACCAACACCGGGGAGCTGTTTTTT.

This clone was detected many times. The chain uses TRBV19 and TRBJ2-2; D ambiguous. The germline gives CDR1 LNHDA, CDR2 SQIVND (reference sequence). This CDR3 has 13 amino acids. V was shortened by 6 bases and J by 3 bases, with 8 bases between the two germline ends. DNA of the CDR3: TGTGCCAGTAGCCCACGGGACACCGGGGAGCTGTTTTTT. This codes for CASSPRDTGELFF.

In this sample, this clone turned up a few times. Other DNA sequences in the sample encode the same CDR3. The V gene is TRBV29-1, the J gene TRBJ2-2, with 11 bases that match TRBD1. V lost 7 bases and J lost 6; bases outside the gene matches: 10. The CDR3 loop spans 15 amino acids. Germline V gene sequence: CDR1 SQVTM, CDR2 ANQGSEA. The CDR3 region has the DNA TGCAGCGGACTTACTGGACAGGGGGCTGCCGGGGAGCTGTTTTTT. It specifies CSGLTGQGAAGELFF.

In this sample, this clone turned up many times. The chain carries TRBV12-3 or TRBV12-4 and TRBJ1-5; 7 bases agree with TRBD1. The CDR3 is 15 residues long. V lost 7 bases to trimming and J lost 6 bases; unmatched junction nucleotides: 12. In DNA form, the CDR3 reads TGTGCCAGCACCGAGGGCAGGGGGATAGGTCAGCCCCAGCATTTT. It translates to CASTEGRGIGQPQHF.

This clone appeared many times. V is TRBV28 and J is TRBJ1-1; 8 bases map to TRBD1. Germline-derived CDR1 and CDR2 are MDHEN and SYDVKM. The CDR3 is 15 amino acids. V lost 6 bases, J lost 1 base, and 7 bases stayed unmatched. CDR3 DNA: TGTGCCAGCAGCGGACAGGGCTTAGGGAACACTGAAGCTTTCTTT. It yields the protein CASSGQGLGNTEAFF.

This clone was counted many times. V usage is TRBV7-8 and J usage is TRBJ1-6; a weak D match, TRBD1 (6 bases). The V end lost 1 base, the J end lost 10 bases, and 14 bases lay between the germline ends. The CDR3 has 15 residues. Germline CDR1 reads SGHVS; CDR2 reads FQNEAQ. CDR3 in DNA: TGTGCCAGCAGCTTAGTTTTGGCAGGGGACTCACCCCTCCACTTT. Protein product: CASSLVLAGDSPLHF. The variable domain in full, with the rest retrieved from reference TRBV7-8 and TRBJ1-6, is GAGVSQSPRYKVAKRGQDVALRCDPISGHVSLFWYQQALGQGPEFLTYFQNEAQLDKSGLPSDRFFAERPEGSVSTLKIQRTQQEDSAVYLCASSLVLAGDSPLHFGNGTRLTVT.

This clone was counted ten times or more. The rearrangement joins TRBV6-5 to TRBJ2-7; D call uncertain. Germline CDR1 and CDR2: MNHEY and SVGAGI. The CDR3 totals 14 residues. V shed 2 bases and J shed 0 bases, with 8 bases lying between them. The CDR3 here is CASSYTASSYEQYF. The CDR3, as DNA: TGTGCCAGCAGTTACACAGCGAGCTCCTACGAGCAGTACTTC.

This clone was found a few times. Being one base from a much bigger clone, this may be a read error. The CDR3 DNA is TGTGCCAGCAGTCTATTTTCAAACACTGAAGCTTTCTTT. It translates to CASSLFSNTEAFF. The V gene is TRBV28, the J gene TRBJ1-1; D call uncertain. CDR1 MDHEN and CDR2 SYDVKM come from the germline V gene. V lost 5 bases and J 2 bases, leaving 9 bases between the germline ends. This CDR3 has 13 residues.

This chain connects TRBV3-1 to TRBJ2-7; D might be TRBD2 (6 bases). Trimming shortened V by 1 base and J by 2 bases, and 12 bases separated the two germline ends. CDR1 is LGHDT, CDR2 YNNKEL, per germline (reference sequence). This CDR3 contains 15 residues. The CDR3 nucleotides read TGTGCCAGCAGCCAAGGACTAGTGTGGGCCTACGAGCAGTACTTC. Protein sequence: CASSQGLVWAYEQYF.

Many counts were recorded for this clone. The chain uses TRBV7-8 and TRBJ1-1, with D tentatively TRBD1 (5 bases). The germline V gene encodes CDR1 SGHVS and CDR2 FQNEAQ. Trimming removed 2 bases from V and 1 base from J, with 11 bases in between. The CDR3 is made up of 15 amino acids. CDR3 bases: TGTGCCAGCAGCTTAATCAACGGGGGGAACACTGAAGCTTTCTTT. This translates into CASSLINGGNTEAFF.

This clone was counted ten times or more. The chain has TRBV6-1 and TRBJ2-7, with D unresolved. In germline, CDR1 is MNHNS, CDR2 SASEGT. The CDR3 extends over 12 amino acids. Between the trimmed V and J ends, which lost 2 bases and 3 bases, there was a span of 5 bases. CDR3 DNA sequence: TGTGCCAGCAGTGAAACAATCTACGAGCAGTACTTC. Amino acid sequence: CASSETIYEQYF.

This clone was seen ten or more times. This sequence joins TRBV28 and TRBJ1-6, with a weak D call TRBD1 (6 bases). This CDR3 comprises 15 residues. CDR1 is MDHEN and CDR2 is SYDVKM in the germline V gene. Trimming shortened V by 2 bases and J by 10 bases, and 15 bases separated the two germline ends. CDR3 amino acids: CASSLRGGLRSPLHF. CDR3 bases: TGTGCCAGCAGTTTAAGGGGGGGATTAAGGTCACCCCTCCACTTT.

The CDR3 region is CASSTSGTGHNEQFF. The CDR3 nucleotides are TGTGCCAGCAGCACCTCCGGGACAGGACACAATGAGCAGTTCTTC. The genes are TRBV9 and TRBJ2-1, with 8 bases that match TRBD1. This CDR3 is built from 15 residues. Per germline, CDR1 SGDLS and CDR2 YYNGEE. J gave up 5 bases and V 4 bases, and 8 bases lay outside the gene matches. The whole variable domain, remainder taken from reference TRBV9 and TRBJ2-1, is DSGVTQTPKHLITATGQRVTLRCSPRSGDLSVYWYQQSLDQGLQFLIQYYNGEERAKGNILERFSAQQFPDLHSELNLSSLELGDSALYFCASSTSGTGHNEQFFGPGTRLTVL.

In this sample, this clone turned up many times. The V and J genes are TRBV6-1 and TRBJ1-6; a weak D match, TRBD1 (5 bases). V was clipped by 2 bases and J by 1 base, with 12 bases between them. CDR1 is MNHNS and CDR2 is SASEGT in the germline V gene. CDR3 length equals 17 residues. The CDR3, as DNA: TGTGCCAGCAGTGAAAGGTACAGGCATTCCTATAATTCACCCCTCCACTTT. Translating it yields CASSERYRHSYNSPLHF.

This clone was recorded once. Being one base from a much bigger clone, this may be a read error. V usage is TRBV10-3 and J usage is TRBJ2-3; 8 bases map to TRBD2. Germline loops: CDR1 ENHRY, CDR2 SYGVKD. There are 20 residues in the CDR3. V dropped 2 bases and J dropped 0; count of bases not matched to a gene: 16. The CDR3 bases are TGTGCCATCAGTGAGGACTGGGGACTAGAGGGGGGGTCTAGCACAGATACGCAGTATTTT. It specifies CAISEDWGLEGGSSTDTQYF.

This clone occurred many times. The chain joins TRBV4-2 to TRBJ2-7; D ambiguous. Germline-derived CDR1 and CDR2 are LGHNA and YNFKEQ. The germline V and J ends were trimmed by 0 bases and 0 bases, with 9 bases remaining between them. This CDR3 contains 15 residues. The CDR3 DNA reads TGTGCCAGCAGCCAAGAGGTAAGTAGCTCCTACGAGCAGTACTTC. Translating it yields CASSQEVSSSYEQYF.

Comment on this clone: One end of the junction is discordant with germline, which a read error may explain. J is TRBJ1-2 and V is TRBV6-1; D not resolved. Germline V gene sequence: CDR1 MNHNS, CDR2 SASEGT. The CDR3 runs 13 residues. The CDR3 reads CASSEVFNYGYTF. For the CDR3, the DNA is TGTGCCAGCAGCGAAGTTTTCAACTATGGCTACACCTTC.

The table lists this clone with many counts. The chain couples TRBV3-1 to TRBJ2-3; D is unresolved. The V end lost 1 base, the J end lost 6 bases, and 5 bases lay between the germline ends. The CDR3 sequence is 12 residues long. CDR1 is LGHDT and CDR2 is YNNKEL in the germline V gene (reference sequence). The DNA of the CDR3 is TGTGCCAGCAGCCAAGTCATCGATACGCAGTATTTT. Its translation is CASSQVIDTQYF.